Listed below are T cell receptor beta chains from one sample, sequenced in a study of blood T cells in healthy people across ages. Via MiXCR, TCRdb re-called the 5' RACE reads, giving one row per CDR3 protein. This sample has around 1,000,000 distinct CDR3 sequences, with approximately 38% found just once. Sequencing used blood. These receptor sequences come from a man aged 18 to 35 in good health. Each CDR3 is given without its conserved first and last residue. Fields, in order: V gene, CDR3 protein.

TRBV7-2 ASSFGPGEVNYGYT
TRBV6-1 ASRKGLTSGGVNEQF
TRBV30 AWSLSHSPLH
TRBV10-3 AISMTGRNYEQY
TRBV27 ASSSTESGEQY
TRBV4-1 ASSQPTGFGRYT
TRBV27 ASGFGGGAETQY
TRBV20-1 SARTSGVGNEQY
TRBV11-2 ASSLRQQGGEKLF
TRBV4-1 ASSQDRGLVQETQY
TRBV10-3 AIRLGQGAVNSPLH
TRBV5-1 ASSLNGRKTYNEQF
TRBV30 AWSGGDASYNEQY
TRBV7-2 ASSPNVHNEQF
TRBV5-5 ASSLTGQLGDEQF
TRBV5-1 ASSLATQETQY
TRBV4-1 ASSQIPGPSYEQY
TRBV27 ASSPKVRPLGEQY
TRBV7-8 ASSRRFDRTYEAF
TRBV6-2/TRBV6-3 ASSYSTGGLVTGELF
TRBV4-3 ASSQEFRSYGYT
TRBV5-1 ASSANRADTQY
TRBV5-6 ASSYAGADTQY
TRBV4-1 ASSQVAGYGYT
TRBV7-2 ASSKQGAISYNEQF